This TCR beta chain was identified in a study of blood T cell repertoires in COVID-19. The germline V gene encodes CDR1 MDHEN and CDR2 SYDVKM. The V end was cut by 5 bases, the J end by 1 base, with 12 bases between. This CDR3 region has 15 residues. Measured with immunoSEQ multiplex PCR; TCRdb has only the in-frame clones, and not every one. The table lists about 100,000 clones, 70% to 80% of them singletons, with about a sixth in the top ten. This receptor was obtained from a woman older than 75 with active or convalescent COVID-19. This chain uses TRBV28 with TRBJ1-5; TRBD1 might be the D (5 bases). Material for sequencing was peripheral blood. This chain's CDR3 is CASSPSRGSNQPQHF. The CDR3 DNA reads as TGTGCCAGCAGTCCCAGTCGGGGGAGCAATCAGCCCCAGCATTTT.